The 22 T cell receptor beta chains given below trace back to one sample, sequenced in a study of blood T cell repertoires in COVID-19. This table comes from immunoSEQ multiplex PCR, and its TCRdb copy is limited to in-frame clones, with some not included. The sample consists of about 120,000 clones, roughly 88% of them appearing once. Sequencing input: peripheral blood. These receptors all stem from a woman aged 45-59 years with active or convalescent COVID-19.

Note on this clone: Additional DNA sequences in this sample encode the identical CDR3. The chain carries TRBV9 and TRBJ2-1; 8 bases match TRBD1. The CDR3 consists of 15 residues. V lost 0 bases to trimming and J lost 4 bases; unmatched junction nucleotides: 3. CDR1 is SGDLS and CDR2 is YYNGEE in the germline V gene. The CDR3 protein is CASSVGTGSYNEQFF. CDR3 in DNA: TGTGCCAGCAGCGTAGGGACAGGGAGTTACAATGAGCAGTTCTTC.

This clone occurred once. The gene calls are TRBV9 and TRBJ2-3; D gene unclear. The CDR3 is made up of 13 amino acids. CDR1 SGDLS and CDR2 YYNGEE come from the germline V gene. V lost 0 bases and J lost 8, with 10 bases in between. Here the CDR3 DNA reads TGTGCCAGCAGCGTAGGTCAGATCTCTACGCAGTATTTT. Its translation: CASSVGQISTQYF.

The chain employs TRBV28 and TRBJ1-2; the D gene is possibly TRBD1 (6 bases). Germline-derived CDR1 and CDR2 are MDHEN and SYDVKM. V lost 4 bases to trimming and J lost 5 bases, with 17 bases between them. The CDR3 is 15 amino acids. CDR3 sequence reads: CASSWGPGQFYGYTF. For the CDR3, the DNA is TGTGCCAGCAGTTGGGGGCCCGGACAGTTTTATGGCTACACCTTC.

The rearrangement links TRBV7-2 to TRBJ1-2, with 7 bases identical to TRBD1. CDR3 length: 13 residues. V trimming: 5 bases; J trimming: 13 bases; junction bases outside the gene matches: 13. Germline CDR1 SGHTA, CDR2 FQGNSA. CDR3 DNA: TGTGCCAGCAGCCTCGCCGTCCGACAGGGACTCACCTTC. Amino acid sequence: CASSLAVRQGLTF.

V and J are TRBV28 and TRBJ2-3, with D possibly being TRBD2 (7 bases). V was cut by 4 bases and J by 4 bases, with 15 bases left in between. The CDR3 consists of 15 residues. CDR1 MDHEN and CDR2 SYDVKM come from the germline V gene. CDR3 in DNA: TGTGCCAGCAGTTCTTACGGGGGGCGAGCAGATACGCAGTATTTT. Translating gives CASSSYGGRADTQYF.

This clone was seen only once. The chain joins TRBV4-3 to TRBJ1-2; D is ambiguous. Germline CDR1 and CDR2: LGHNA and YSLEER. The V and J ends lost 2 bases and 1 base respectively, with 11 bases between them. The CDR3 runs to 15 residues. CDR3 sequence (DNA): TGCGCCAGCAGCCAATCCCGACGGGATAACTATGGCTACACCTTC. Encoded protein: CASSQSRRDNYGYTF.

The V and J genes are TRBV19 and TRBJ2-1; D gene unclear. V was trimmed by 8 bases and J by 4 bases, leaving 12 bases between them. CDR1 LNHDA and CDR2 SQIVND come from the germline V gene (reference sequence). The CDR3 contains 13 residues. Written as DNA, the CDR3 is TGTGCCAGTTCACCCCTGCGTTACAATGAGCAGTTCTTC. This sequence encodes CASSPLRYNEQFF.

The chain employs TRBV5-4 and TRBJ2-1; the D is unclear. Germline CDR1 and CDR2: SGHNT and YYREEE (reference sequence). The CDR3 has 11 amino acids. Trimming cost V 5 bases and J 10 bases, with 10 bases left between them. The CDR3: CASREGGEQFF. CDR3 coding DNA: TGTGCCAGCAGGGAAGGCGGAGAGCAGTTCTTC.

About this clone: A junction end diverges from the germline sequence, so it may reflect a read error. This CDR3 is CAQWTSGREAVF. DNA for the CDR3: TGTGCGCAGTGGACTAGCGGGAGGGAAGCTGTTTTT. V and J are TRBV15 and TRBJ2-2; 15 bases align to TRBD2. The CDR3 runs 12 residues. CDR1 is LNHNV and CDR2 is YYDKDF in the germline V gene (reference sequence).

The CDR3 DNA follows: TGTGCCAGCAGTCTCACAGGGACTAACTATGGCTACACCTTC. It yields the protein CASSLTGTNYGYTF. This sequence joins TRBV28 and TRBJ1-2, with a tentative D call TRBD1 (6 bases). V was shortened by 5 bases and J by 0 bases, with 10 bases between the two germline ends. This CDR3 contains 14 residues. From germline, CDR1 is MDHEN and CDR2 SYDVKM.

The CDR3 loop reads CASALTSGTYNEQFF. DNA for the CDR3: TGTGCTAGTGCCCTTACTAGCGGGACCTACAATGAGCAGTTCTTC. The V call is TRBV12-5, the J call TRBJ2-1; 10 nucleotides line up with TRBD2. V dropped 7 bases and J dropped 2; count of bases not matched to a gene: 5. CDR1 is LGHNT, CDR2 FRNRAP, per germline. The CDR3 extends over 15 amino acids.

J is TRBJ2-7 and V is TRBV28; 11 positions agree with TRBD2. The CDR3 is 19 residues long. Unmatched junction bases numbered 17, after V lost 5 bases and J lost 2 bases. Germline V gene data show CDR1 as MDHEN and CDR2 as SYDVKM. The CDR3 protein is CASSIPEYALAGDPYEQYF. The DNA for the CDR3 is TGTGCCAGCAGTATCCCAGAGTACGCACTAGCGGGAGACCCCTACGAGCAGTACTTC.

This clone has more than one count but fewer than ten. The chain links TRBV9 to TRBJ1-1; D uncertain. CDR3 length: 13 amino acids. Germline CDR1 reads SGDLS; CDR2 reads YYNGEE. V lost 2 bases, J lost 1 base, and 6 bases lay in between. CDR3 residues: CASSVRTNTEAFF. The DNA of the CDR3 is TGTGCCAGCAGCGTTAGAACGAACACTGAAGCTTTCTTT.

CDR3 residues: CASSWTGPYTGELFF. CDR3 DNA: TGTGCCAGCAGTTGGACAGGCCCCTATACCGGGGAGCTGTTTTTT. This chain uses TRBV6-2 or TRBV6-3 with TRBJ2-2; 7 bases align to TRBD1. Trimming removed 4 bases from V and 5 bases from J; junction bases left unmatched: 7. Germline CDR1 MNHEY, CDR2 SVGEGT. The length of the CDR3 is 15 residues.

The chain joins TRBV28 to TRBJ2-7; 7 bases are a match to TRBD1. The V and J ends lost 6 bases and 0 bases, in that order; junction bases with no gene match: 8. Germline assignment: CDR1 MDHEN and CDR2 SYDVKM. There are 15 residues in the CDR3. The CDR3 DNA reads TGTGCCAGCAGCTCCATCGACAGGGACTCCTACGAGCAGTACTTC. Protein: CASSSIDRDSYEQYF.

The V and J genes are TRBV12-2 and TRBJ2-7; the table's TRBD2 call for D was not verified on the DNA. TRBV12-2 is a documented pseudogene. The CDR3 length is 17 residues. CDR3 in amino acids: CASRLGSSGARAYEQYF. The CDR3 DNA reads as TGTGCAAGTCGCTTAGGATCGAGCGGGGCGCGAGCCTACGAGCAGTACTTC.

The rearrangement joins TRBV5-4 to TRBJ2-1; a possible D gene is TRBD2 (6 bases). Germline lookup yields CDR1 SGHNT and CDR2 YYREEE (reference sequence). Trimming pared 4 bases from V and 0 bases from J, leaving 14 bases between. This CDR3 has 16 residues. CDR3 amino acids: CASSLGTWISYNEQFF. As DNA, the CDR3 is TGTGCCAGCAGCCTTGGGACTTGGATCTCCTACAATGAGCAGTTCTTC.

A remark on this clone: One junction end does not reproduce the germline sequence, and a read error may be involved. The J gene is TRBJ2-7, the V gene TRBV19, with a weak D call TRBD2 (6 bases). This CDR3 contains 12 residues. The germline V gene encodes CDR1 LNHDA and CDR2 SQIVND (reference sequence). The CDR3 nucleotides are TGTGCCAGTAGTGTAGACGGGGGCGAGCAGTACTTC. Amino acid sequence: CASSVDGGEQYF. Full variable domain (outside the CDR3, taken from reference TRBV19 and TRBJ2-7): DGGITQSPKYLFRKEGQNVTLSCEQNLNHDAMYWYRQDPGQGLRLIYYSQIVNDFQKGDIAEGYSVSREKKESFPLTVTSAQKNPTAFYLCASSVDGGEQYFGPGTRLTVT.

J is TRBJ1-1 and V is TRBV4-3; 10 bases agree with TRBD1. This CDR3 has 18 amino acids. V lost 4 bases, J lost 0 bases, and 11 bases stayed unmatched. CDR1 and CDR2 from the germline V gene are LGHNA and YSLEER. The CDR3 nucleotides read TGCGCCAGCAGCCCTGTTATAGGGACAGGGGATATGAACACTGAAGCTTTCTTT. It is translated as CASSPVIGTGDMNTEAFF.

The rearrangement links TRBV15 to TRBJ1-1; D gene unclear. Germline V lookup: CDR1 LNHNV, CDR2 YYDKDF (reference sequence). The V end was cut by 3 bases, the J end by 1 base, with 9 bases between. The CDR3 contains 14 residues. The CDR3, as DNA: TGTGCCACCAGCAGGACATCTTCGAACACTGAAGCTTTCTTT. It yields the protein CATSRTSSNTEAFF.

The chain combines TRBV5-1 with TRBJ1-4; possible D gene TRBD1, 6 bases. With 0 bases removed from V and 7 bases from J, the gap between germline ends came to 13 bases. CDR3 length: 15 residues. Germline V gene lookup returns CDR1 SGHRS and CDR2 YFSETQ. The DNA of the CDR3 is TGCGCCAGCAGCTTGGCAGGGGCGCAGGTTGAAAAACTGTTTTTT. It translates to CASSLAGAQVEKLFF.

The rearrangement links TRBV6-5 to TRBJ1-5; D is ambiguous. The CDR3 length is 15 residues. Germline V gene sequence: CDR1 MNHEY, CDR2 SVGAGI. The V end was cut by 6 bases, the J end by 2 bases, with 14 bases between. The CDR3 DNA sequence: TGTGCCAGCAGGTCCCGGGAAGCGGGCAATCAGCCCCAGCATTTT. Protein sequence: CASRSREAGNQPQHF.